The 5 T cell receptor beta chains below all came from one sample that was sequenced in a study of T cell repertoires in cytomegalovirus infection. TCRdb reprocessed the reads with MiXCR, giving one entry per CDR3 protein. Of under 200,000 distinct CDR3 sequences detected, roughly 21% appear once; the ten largest clones hold roughly 25%. These receptors have no known antigen. This specimen consisted of CD8+ T cells from cultured PBMCs, obtained from culture after CMV antigen stimulation. All receptors come from a human donor in good health (CMV status not recorded). Some clones in this sample may be carry-over from other donors' samples.

This clonotype has only a few counts. This chain's CDR3 is CASGSGQGLLNTEAFF. The CDR3, as DNA: TGTGCTAGTGGTTCCGGACAGGGGCTACTTAACACTGAAGCTTTCTTT. V and J are TRBV12-5 and TRBJ1-1; 9 nucleotides match TRBD1. Germline V gives CDR1 LGHNT, CDR2 FRNRAP. V gave up 4 bases and J gave up 2 bases; unmatched junction bases: 8. The CDR3 spans 16 residues.

V usage is TRBV27 and J usage is TRBJ1-6; D gene ambiguous. The germline CDR1 and CDR2 sequences are MNHEY and SMNVEV (reference sequence). The CDR3 is made up of 20 amino acids. V gave up 4 bases and J gave up 0 bases, with 22 bases separating them. CDR3 coding DNA: TGTGCCAGCAGTTATTTTCAGGAGACGCTACGGAGCTCCTATAATTCACCCCTCCACTTT. Translating it yields CASSYFQETLRSSYNSPLHF.

The chain is built from TRBV7-9 and TRBJ2-7, with 7 bases aligning to TRBD2. Germline CDR1 reads SEHNR; CDR2 reads FQNEAQ (reference sequence). The CDR3 consists of 17 residues. The V and J ends lost 5 bases and 3 bases, in that order; junction bases with no gene match: 16. CDR3 loop: CASSPSIGRATYYEQYF. The CDR3 nucleotides read TGTGCCAGCAGCCCATCAATAGGGAGGGCGACCTACTACGAGCAGTACTTC.

This clonotype was observed a handful of times. This chain connects TRBV6-5 to TRBJ1-1; D perhaps matches TRBD1 (5 bases). V was pared by 2 bases and J by 1 base, with 8 bases between. This CDR3 is built from 14 residues. Germline assignment: CDR1 MNHEY and CDR2 SVGAGI. The CDR3 bases are TGTGCCAGCAGTTACGATAGGGGGAACACTGAAGCTTTCTTT. This sequence encodes CASSYDRGNTEAFF.

This chain joins TRBV27 and TRBJ2-2; 7 bases line up with TRBD1. This CDR3 has 16 residues. The germline V gene encodes CDR1 MNHEY and CDR2 SMNVEV (reference sequence). J gave up 3 bases and V 4 bases, and 8 bases lay outside the gene matches. The CDR3 sequence: CASSSPGGLYTGELFF. CDR3 nucleotides: TGTGCCAGCAGTTCCCCAGGGGGTCTTTACACCGGGGAGCTGTTTTTT.